These 4 T cell receptor beta chains were sequenced from one sample in a study of T cell repertoires in cytomegalovirus infection. TCRdb processed the reads anew with MiXCR; each CDR3 protein has one entry. The table has 35,000 to 55,000 distinct CDR3 sequences, 20% seen once. Their specific antigens are unknown. Sequenced input: PBMCs, sequenced either directly or after in vitro stimulation (not recorded which). These receptors were taken from a human donor in good health (CMV status not recorded). Some clones in this sample may be carry-over from other donors' samples.

The V gene is TRBV27, the J gene TRBJ1-5; D gene uncertain. The CDR3 is made up of 13 amino acids. V lost 5 bases and J lost 0, with 5 bases in between. CDR1 is MNHEY, CDR2 SMNVEV, per germline (reference sequence). CDR3 sequence: CASSPYSNQPQHF. Written as DNA, the CDR3 is TGTGCCAGCAGTCCGTATAGCAATCAGCCCCAGCATTTT.

This clonotype was observed a handful of times. The genes are TRBV29-1 and TRBJ1-1, with 11 bases identical to TRBD1. Germline V gene sequence: CDR1 SQVTM, CDR2 ANQGSEA. The J segment lost 2 bases and the V segment lost 7 bases, leaving 6 bases of the junction unmatched. This CDR3 contains 14 residues. The CDR3 DNA sequence: TGCAGCGGTGGGACAGGGGGGGGAAACACTGAAGCTTTCTTT. It translates to CSGGTGGGNTEAFF. The full variable domain, in which reference TRBV29-1 and TRBJ1-1 provide the parts outside the CDR3, is SAVISQKPSRDICQRGTSLTIQCQVDSQVTMMFWYRQQPGQSLTLIATANQGSEATYESGFVIDKFPISRPNLTFSTLTVSNMSPEDSSIYLCSGGTGGGNTEAFFGQGTRLTVV.

This clonotype was observed many times. The chain carries TRBV2 and TRBJ1-2, with D possibly TRBD1 on 5 matching bases. Trimming shortened V by 5 bases and J by 4 bases, and 17 bases separated the two germline ends. The V gene's germline CDR1 is SNHLY and CDR2 FYNNEI. The CDR3 totals 15 residues. The CDR3 reads CASSPLRQGSYGYTF. The CDR3 DNA is TGTGCCAGCAGTCCCCTCAGGCAGGGTAGCTATGGCTACACCTTC.

This clonotype was seen many times. V gene TRBV12-3 or TRBV12-4 combines with J gene TRBJ1-1; possibly TRBD1 for D (5 bases). Trimming removed 7 bases from V and 0 bases from J, with 12 bases in between. CDR3 length: 14 residues. The CDR3 loop is CASTAGTLNTEAFF. The CDR3 DNA reads as TGTGCCAGCACCGCCGGGACTTTGAACACTGAAGCTTTCTTT.